The 14 T cell receptor beta chains below come from one sample, sequenced in a study of T cell changes during pregnancy in multiple sclerosis. Method: immunoSEQ multiplex PCR; TCRdb's copy keeps in-frame clones and lacks some. Counted here are some 40,000 clones, around 90% occurring once; the ten biggest clones make up approximately 0.6%. Sequences were derived from CD4+ T cells from peripheral blood mononuclear cells, sampled in the first trimester of pregnancy. These receptors all come from a female donor with multiple sclerosis, enrolled in a pregnancy study.

The genes are TRBV14 and TRBJ2-1, with a tentative D call TRBD2 (5 bases). The length of the CDR3 is 12 residues. Germline loops: CDR1 SGHDN, CDR2 FVKESK. The ends were cut back, 4 bases at V and 9 bases at J, with 10 bases in the middle. The CDR3 here is CASSRGIIEQFF. The CDR3 nucleotides are TGTGCCAGCAGCCGAGGGATAATTGAGCAGTTCTTC.

V and J are TRBV30 and TRBJ1-5; D may be TRBD1 (6 bases). Trimming left V 2 bases short and J 5 bases short, with 13 bases between. CDR3 length: 14 amino acids. From germline, CDR1 is GTSNPN and CDR2 SVGIG (reference sequence). The CDR3 nucleotides are TGTGCCTGGAGTAAACAGACAGGCCATCAGCCCCAGCATTTT. Amino acid sequence: CAWSKQTGHQPQHF.

This clone was seen just once. The rearrangement links TRBV27 to TRBJ1-4; maybe TRBD1 (5 bases). In germline, CDR1 is MNHEY, CDR2 SMNVEV (reference sequence). This CDR3 spans 16 amino acids. Trimming cost V 2 bases and J 4 bases, with 14 bases left between them. CDR3 sequence reads: CASSLRRGRSNEKLFF. DNA of the CDR3: TGTGCCAGCAGTTTAAGGAGGGGAAGAAGTAATGAAAAACTGTTTTTT. Drawing the rest from reference TRBV27 and TRBJ1-4, the complete variable domain is EAQVTQNPRYLITVTGKKLTVTCSQNMNHEYMSWYRQDPGLGLRQIYYSMNVEVTDKGDVPEGYKVSRKEKRNFPLILESPSPNQTSLYFCASSLRRGRSNEKLFFGSGTQLSVL.

V usage is TRBV7-2 and J usage is TRBJ1-1; maybe TRBD1 (6 bases). Germline V gene lookup returns CDR1 SGHTA and CDR2 FQGNSA. V lost 2 bases and J 6 bases, leaving 7 bases between the germline ends. The CDR3 is made up of 12 amino acids. The CDR3 here is CASSLRTAEAFF. DNA of the CDR3: TGTGCCAGCAGCTTACGGACAGCTGAAGCTTTCTTT.

The chain joins TRBV5-1 to TRBJ2-4, with D perhaps TRBD1 (6 bases). V shed 1 base and J shed 4 bases, with 9 bases lying between them. The CDR3 is 14 residues long. Germline V gene sequence: CDR1 SGHRS, CDR2 YFSETQ. In DNA form, the CDR3 reads TGCGCCAGCAGCTTGATGGGGGCGAAAAACATTCAGTACTTC. Translated, it gives CASSLMGAKNIQYF.

V gene TRBV20-1 combines with J gene TRBJ1-2; D is unclear. Germline V gives CDR1 DFQATT, CDR2 SNEGSKA (reference sequence). V was pared by 2 bases and J by 4 bases, with 5 bases between. There are 11 residues in the CDR3. The CDR3 here is CSARSGYGYTF. The DNA for the CDR3 is TGCAGTGCTAGAAGCGGCTATGGCTACACCTTC.

The table lists this clone with a count of one. This chain links TRBV27 with TRBJ2-1; 10 bases match TRBD1. The CDR3 length is 19 residues. Trimming cost V 5 bases and J 2 bases; bases outside gene matches: 15. Germline V CDR1 and CDR2: MNHEY, SMNVEV (reference sequence). The CDR3 coding sequence is TGTGCCAGCAGTCTCCGACAGGGGGCGTCGGGGCTTACCTACAATGAGCAGTTCTTC. Its protein is CASSLRQGASGLTYNEQFF.

The chain has TRBV5-6 and TRBJ1-3, with 7 positions matching TRBD1. This CDR3 is built from 18 residues. V was pared by 2 bases and J by 3 bases, with 14 bases of the junction left unmatched. Germline V CDR1 and CDR2: SGHDT, YYEEEE. The CDR3 DNA reads as TGTGCCAGCAGCTTCAGGGGGGCTCTACGGCGGGATGGAAACACCATATATTTT. This gives the protein CASSFRGALRRDGNTIYF.

This chain joins TRBV5-1 and TRBJ2-2, with 9 nucleotides matching TRBD2. Germline CDR1 and CDR2: SGHRS and YFSETQ. The CDR3 is 16 amino acids. V was clipped by 4 bases and J by 4 bases; unmatched bases: 8. In nucleotides, the CDR3 is TGCGCCAGCAGCGCCAAGCGCGGGAGGGGCACCGGGGAGCTGTTTTTT. The encoded protein is CASSAKRGRGTGELFF.

The genes are TRBV6-1 and TRBJ1-5, with TRBD1 identical over 7 bases. Per germline, CDR1 MNHNS and CDR2 SASEGT. This CDR3 is built from 13 residues. The J segment lost 7 bases and the V segment lost 8 bases, leaving 8 bases of the junction unmatched. Here the CDR3 DNA reads TGTGCCAGCCGTCAAATACAGGGGCAGCCCCAGCATTTT. It encodes CASRQIQGQPQHF.

The chain combines TRBV7-9 with TRBJ2-3, with 13 bases lining up with TRBD2. The germline V gene encodes CDR1 SEHNR and CDR2 FQNEAQ (reference sequence). The CDR3 covers 17 residues. V was pared by 0 bases and J by 14 bases, with 14 bases of the junction left unmatched. This chain's CDR3 is CASSLARTSGSALSWYF. The CDR3 bases are TGTGCCAGCAGCTTAGCCCGGACTAGCGGGAGCGCCCTTAGTTGGTATTTT.

The V gene is TRBV13, the J gene TRBJ2-5; TRBD1 agrees at 9 bases. The CDR3 spans 15 residues. V was clipped by 0 bases and J by 5 bases; unmatched bases: 4. Germline CDR1 is PRHDT and CDR2 is FYEKMQ (reference sequence). CDR3 DNA sequence: TGTGCCAGCAGCTTAGGTGGGACAGGGTGGGAGACCCAGTACTTC. Translated, it gives CASSLGGTGWETQYF.

The rearrangement uses TRBV29-1 and TRBJ1-2; D possibly corresponds to TRBD1 (6 bases). Germline V gene sequence: CDR1 SQVTM, CDR2 ANQGSEA. The CDR3 has 15 residues. Between the trimmed V and J ends, which lost 4 bases and 4 bases, there was a span of 19 bases. CDR3 amino acids: CSVGDRNRAAYGYTF. CDR3 sequence (DNA): TGCAGCGTTGGGGATCGGAACAGGGCCGCCTATGGCTACACCTTC.

V gene TRBV7-2 combines with J gene TRBJ2-2, with TRBD2 matching over 10 bases. Germline trimming cut 1 base from V and 3 bases from J; bases unmatched to any gene: 5. The CDR3 contains 17 residues. Germline assignment: CDR1 SGHTA and CDR2 FQGNSA. This CDR3 is CASSLEPSGRDTGELFF. As DNA, the CDR3 is TGTGCCAGCAGCTTAGAGCCTAGCGGGAGAGACACCGGGGAGCTGTTTTTT. The whole variable domain, remainder taken from reference TRBV7-2 and TRBJ2-2, is GAGVSQSPSNKVTEKGKDVELRCDPISGHTALYWYRQSLGQGLEFLIYFQGNSAPDKSGLPSDRFSAERTGGSVSTLTIQRTQQEDSAVYLCASSLEPSGRDTGELFFGEGSRLTVL.